A selection of T cell receptor beta chains follows, all from one sample in a study of T cells in Graves' hyperthyroidism and ophthalmopathy. TCRdb fed the multiplex PCR reads into MiXCR, producing one record per CDR3 protein. This table holds hundreds of thousands of distinct CDR3 sequences, roughly 50% found once. The sample comprised peripheral blood or thyroid tissue (not recorded which). These receptors were collected from a woman between 18 and 30 years old with Graves' hyperthyroidism. Each CDR3 is given with its conserved first and last residue. The order of the fields is V gene, J gene, clone size, CDR3 protein. Size is stated for part of the rows, as once, few or many counts, or as a class when the clone is expanded.

V: TRBV7-2
J: TRBJ1-2
size: -
CDR3: CASSLEAHRDGYPF

V: TRBV7-2
J: TRBJ1-2
size: -
CDR3: CASSQGRTDPYGYTF

V: TRBV25-1
J: TRBJ1-2
size: -
CDR3: CASSERTGIYGYTF

V: TRBV2
J: TRBJ1-5
size: many
CDR3: CASRGTGGNQPQHF

V: TRBV20-1
J: TRBJ1-4
size: -
CDR3: CSASDISGTNEKLFF

V: TRBV14
J: TRBJ1-2
size: -
CDR3: CASSQQGFGYTF

V: TRBV24-1
J: TRBJ1-1
size: -
CDR3: CATPPRTEAFF

V: TRBV24-1
J: TRBJ2-5
size: many
CDR3: CATSDIEQGQETQYF

V: TRBV4-3
J: TRBJ1-4
size: few
CDR3: CASSQGQQHEKLFF

V: TRBV15
J: TRBJ2-6
size: few
CDR3: CATSRDLRANVLTF

V: TRBV14
J: TRBJ1-2
size: few
CDR3: CASSNKAAGNYGYTF

V: TRBV10-3
J: TRBJ2-5
size: once
CDR3: CANARDRYSYQETQYF

V: TRBV10-3
J: TRBJ1-1
size: many
CDR3: CAISDPITEAFF

V: TRBV5-1
J: TRBJ2-7
size: -
CDR3: CASSLMAGEGCEQYF

V: TRBV29-1
J: TRBJ1-2
size: -
CDR3: CSNDSYGYTF

V: TRBV11-3
J: TRBJ1-2
size: -
CDR3: CASSSRQGTTYGYTF

V: TRBV15
J: TRBJ2-5
size: -
CDR3: CATKFGGQIRETQYF

V: TRBV29-1
J: TRBJ1-5
size: many
CDR3: CSVDSYSNQPQHF

V: TRBV7-9
J: TRBJ1-5
size: few
CDR3: CASSLDQGAGQPQHF

V: TRBV20-1
J: TRBJ1-4
size: -
CDR3: CSAETGRDEKLFF

V: TRBV7-2
J: TRBJ1-2
size: few
CDR3: CASSLGQRSGYTF

V: TRBV12-3/TRBV12-4
J: TRBJ1-5
size: -
CDR3: CASSPVQFQPQHF

V: TRBV11-1
J: TRBJ1-5
size: -
CDR3: CASSQGLGFRQPQHF

V: TRBV25-1
J: TRBJ1-4
size: many
CDR3: CASSDFWRGTNEKLFF

V: TRBV20-1
J: TRBJ1-1
size: -
CDR3: CSARSPLDFPNTEAFF

V: TRBV7-7
J: TRBJ1-1
size: -
CDR3: CASSLTENTGAFF

V: TRBV19
J: TRBJ1-4
size: -
CDR3: CASSINGYEKLFF

V: TRBV10-3
J: TRBJ2-7
size: -
CDR3: CAISWDEQYF

V: TRBV7-2
J: TRBJ2-7
size: few
CDR3: CASSLVPGGVEQYF

V: TRBV7-3
J: TRBJ2-2
size: -
CDR3: CASSLGRLRTPGSCFF

V: TRBV19
J: TRBJ1-1
size: -
CDR3: CASSRSGQVDTEAFF

V: TRBV29-1
J: TRBJ1-1
size: -
CDR3: CSVVNGGLDTEAFF

V: TRBV2
J: TRBJ2-7
size: -
CDR3: CASSPWTSGRQYEQYF

V: TRBV24-1
J: TRBJ2-7
size: -
CDR3: CAISPGGYGYEQYF

V: TRBV20-1
J: TRBJ1-2
size: few
CDR3: CSARPLGDREDGYTF

V: TRBV10-3
J: TRBJ1-5
size: many
CDR3: CAISESSYSNQPQHF

V: TRBV7-2
J: TRBJ2-7
size: few
CDR3: CASSQFGGPYEQYF

V: TRBV2
J: TRBJ2-5
size: -
CDR3: CASRGSLETQYF

V: TRBV29-1
J: TRBJ2-7
size: -
CDR3: CSTGTGFEQYF

V: TRBV9
J: TRBJ1-4
size: few
CDR3: CASSGSGTADEKLFF

V: TRBV10-3
J: TRBJ2-7
size: few
CDR3: CAISEYSGGYEQYF